The clone carrying this T cell receptor (beta chain) was counted a few times. Its antigen is still unknown. The data belong to a study of T-cell reconstitution after alpha-beta-depleted transplantation in children. Whole-study results and caveats: Surviving recipient T cells and thymic progenitors accounted for the high day-60 TCRbeta diversity observed in some patients. T-cell counts and diversity at one year following transplant were attributed mainly to newly produced T cells. At around two months after transplant, the alpha-beta T cells were reportedly derived from several hundred expanded clones that came from non-depleted graft cells.

TCRbeta library preparation incorporated unique molecular identifiers. TCRdb called the PCR reads again in MiXCR, with one record for every CDR3 protein. The sample holds 90,000 to 120,000 distinct CDR3 sequences, roughly 6.1% seen once. The sequence was obtained from a male patient aged 2-10 years who had a stem cell transplant for acute lymphoblastic leukemia, so the T cells may come from the graft donor. The specimen was PBMCs, mostly from graft donor cells, collected 360 days after TCRalphabeta/CD19-depleted stem cell transplant.

The CDR3 spells CSAGPGGETQYF. The CDR3 bases are TGCAGTGCTGGACCGGGTGGCGAGACCCAGTACTTC. The V gene is TRBV20-1, the J gene TRBJ2-5, with no clear D. This CDR3 region has 12 residues. The V gene lost 5 bases and the J gene lost 5 bases, with 12 bases spanning the gap. In germline, CDR1 is DFQATT, CDR2 SNEGSKA (reference sequence).